Listed below are T cell receptor beta chains from one sample, sequenced in a study of blood T cell repertoires in COVID-19. Clones were sequenced by immunoSEQ multiplex PCR, and TCRdb holds only the in-frame ones, with some missing. In the table there are about 98,000 clones, 86% of which are singletons. Specimen: peripheral blood. Receptors were obtained from a man aged 50 to 59 with acute or convalescent COVID-19. Each CDR3 is given without its conserved first and last residue. The order of the fields is CDR3 protein, V gene.

cdr3_aa: ASSQDSLGYGYT; v_call: TRBV5-4
cdr3_aa: ASSSPSGRAASNEQF; v_call: TRBV18
cdr3_aa: ASSLRGQENTEAF; v_call: TRBV5-1
cdr3_aa: SVEASDSRSGTQY; v_call: TRBV29-1
cdr3_aa: ASSSQRERGDEQF; v_call: TRBV18
cdr3_aa: ASSLGQGLAEHEQY; v_call: TRBV5-4
cdr3_aa: ASSPYTPTGGREETQY; v_call: TRBV23-1
cdr3_aa: ASSRDAGTRGGNEQF; v_call: TRBV3-1/TRBV3-2
cdr3_aa: ASSIAGTNTGELF; v_call: TRBV19
cdr3_aa: ASSLAGGGQSYGYT; v_call: TRBV5-1
cdr3_aa: ASRAQVSEQF; v_call: TRBV12-3/TRBV12-4
cdr3_aa: ATRETSGSLDTQY; v_call: TRBV2
cdr3_aa: ASSLASLEFEKLF; v_call: TRBV5-5
cdr3_aa: ASSEGTSGNEQY; v_call: TRBV10-1
cdr3_aa: AWSQGVDQPQH; v_call: TRBV30
cdr3_aa: ASSVATLAGDRSYEQY; v_call: TRBV9
cdr3_aa: ASSQGLAGDGVEQF; v_call: TRBV4-2
cdr3_aa: SVGGRNEKLF; v_call: TRBV29-1
cdr3_aa: ASSQGGIQY; v_call: TRBV7-8
cdr3_aa: ANKGGSTNEKLF; v_call: TRBV28
cdr3_aa: ASSPGLSEGYEQY; v_call: TRBV5-1
cdr3_aa: ATSRDRRAYEQY; v_call: TRBV15
cdr3_aa: ASSAVAGEWSYEQY; v_call: TRBV2
cdr3_aa: ASSFGQGNSPLH; v_call: TRBV11-2
cdr3_aa: ASSMGTGISLSEKLF; v_call: TRBV5-1
cdr3_aa: ASSLFGGNTGELF; v_call: TRBV7-9
cdr3_aa: ASSYFAGLGNQPQH; v_call: TRBV6-6
cdr3_aa: ASSEKGLTQGTQY; v_call: TRBV25-1
cdr3_aa: ASREAPRRTDTQY; v_call: TRBV5-1
cdr3_aa: ASSLAPGLRGGDTQY; v_call: TRBV5-1
cdr3_aa: ASSLATDRPKLF; v_call: TRBV11-2
cdr3_aa: ASTDPGQVTRAF; v_call: TRBV2
cdr3_aa: ASGSSGTSGNVYEQY; v_call: TRBV12-5
cdr3_aa: ASQQTVNEKLF; v_call: TRBV6-5
cdr3_aa: ASSPPRERNTEAF; v_call: TRBV6-6
cdr3_aa: ASSPGQENTEAF; v_call: TRBV18
cdr3_aa: ASSLAPQPSSYNEQF; v_call: TRBV5-5
cdr3_aa: ASSEKNTEAF; v_call: TRBV7-9
cdr3_aa: ASKVLTGEEETQY; v_call: TRBV11-2